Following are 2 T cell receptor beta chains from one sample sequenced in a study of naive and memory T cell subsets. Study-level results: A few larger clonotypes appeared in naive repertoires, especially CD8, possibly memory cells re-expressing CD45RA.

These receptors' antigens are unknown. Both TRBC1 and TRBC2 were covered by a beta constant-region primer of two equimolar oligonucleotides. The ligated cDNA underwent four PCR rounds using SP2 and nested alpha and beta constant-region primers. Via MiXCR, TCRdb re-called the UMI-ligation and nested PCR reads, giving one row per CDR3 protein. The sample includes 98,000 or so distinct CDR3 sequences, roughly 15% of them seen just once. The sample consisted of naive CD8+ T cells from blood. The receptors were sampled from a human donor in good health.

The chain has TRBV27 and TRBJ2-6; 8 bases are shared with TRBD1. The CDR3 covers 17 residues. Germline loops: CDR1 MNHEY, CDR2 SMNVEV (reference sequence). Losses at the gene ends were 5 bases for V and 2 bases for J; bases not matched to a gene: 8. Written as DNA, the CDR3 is TGTGCCAGCAGTGCCGGACAGGGTCTTACTGGGGCCAACGTCCTGACTTTC. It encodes CASSAGQGLTGANVLTF.

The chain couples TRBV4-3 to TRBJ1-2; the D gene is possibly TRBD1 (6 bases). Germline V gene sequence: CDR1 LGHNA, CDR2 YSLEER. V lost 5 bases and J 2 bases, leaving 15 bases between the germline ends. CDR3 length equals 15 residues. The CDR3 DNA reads TGCGCCAGCAGCGATAGGGGGGGCGGCAACTATGGCTACACCTTC. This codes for CASSDRGGGNYGYTF.